The source of this T cell receptor (beta chain) is a study of blood T cell repertoires in COVID-19. Sequencing was performed with immunoSEQ multiplex PCR; in TCRdb, only in-frame clones are kept and a portion is missing. The table includes approximately 400,000 clones, about 88% detected once. Germline CDR1 is MNHEY and CDR2 is SVGAGI. With 7 bases removed from V and 0 bases from J, the gap between germline ends came to 13 bases. CDR3 size: 15 residues. The chain uses TRBV6-5 and TRBJ1-5, with D unclear. The specimen sequenced was PBMCs or T cells enriched from blood (not recorded which). The clonotype was recovered from a woman between 18 and 30 years old who had recovered from COVID-19. CDR3 bases: TGTGCCAGCAATCAGACACCCTATAGCAATCAGCCCCAGCATTTT. Translating gives CASNQTPYSNQPQHF.